This T cell receptor beta chain was observed in a study of T cell repertoires in cytomegalovirus infection. Study results and limitations: HLA-C-restricted CMV clonotypes gave the most frequent clonotype in two of eight donors. Cumulative frequency of public TCR beta families picked out carriers of CMV plus the relevant HLA.

To note about this clonotype: Its specificity is unknown.

Trimming took off 0 bases at V and 4 bases at J, with 4 bases between the two ends. CDR3 size: 12 residues. Germline V gene lookup returns CDR1 DFQATT and CDR2 SNEGSKA (reference sequence). TCRdb processed the reads anew with MiXCR; each CDR3 protein has one entry. The sample lists roughly 300,000 distinct CDR3 sequences; 9% to 9.5% were seen once. The specimen was PBMCs. The gene calls are TRBV20-1 and TRBJ1-3; the D is unclear. This TCR came from a human donor in good health (CMV status not recorded). Some clones in this sample may be carry-over from other donors' samples. In DNA form, the CDR3 reads TGCAGTGCTAGAGATCGGGGAAACACCATATATTTT. Translated, it gives CSARDRGNTIYF.